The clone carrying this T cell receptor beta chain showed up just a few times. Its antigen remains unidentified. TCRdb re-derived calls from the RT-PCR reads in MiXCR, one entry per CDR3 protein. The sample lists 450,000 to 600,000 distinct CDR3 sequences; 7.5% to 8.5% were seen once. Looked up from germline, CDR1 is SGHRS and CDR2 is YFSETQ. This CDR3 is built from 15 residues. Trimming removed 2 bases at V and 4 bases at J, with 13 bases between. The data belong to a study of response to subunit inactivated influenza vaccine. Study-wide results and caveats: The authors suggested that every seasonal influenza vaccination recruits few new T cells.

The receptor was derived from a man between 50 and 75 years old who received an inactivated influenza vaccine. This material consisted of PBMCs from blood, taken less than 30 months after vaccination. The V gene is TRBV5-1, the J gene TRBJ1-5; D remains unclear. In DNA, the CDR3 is TGCGCCAGCAGCTTTACGGGGTCAGGAAATCAGCCCCAGCATTTT. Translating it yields CASSFTGSGNQPQHF.